The next 27 T cell receptor beta chains were all read from a single sample in a study of Ad26.COV2.S vaccination and SARS-CoV-2 variants. Treatment meaning: over 15 received Ad26.COV2.S at low or high dose, single or two shots; roughly 5 received placebo; per-sample allocation not given. Material that was analyzed had been drawn on day 63 after the first vaccine or placebo injection. Generated by immunoSEQ multiplex PCR, the TCRdb table keeps only in-frame clones and is missing some. The sample shows over 400,000 clones, approximately 89% of them seen only once. Sequences were derived from peripheral blood, sampled in a trial of Ad26.COV2.S vaccine versus placebo. These receptor sequences come from a person between 18 and 59 years old who received the Ad26.COV2.S COVID-19 vaccine or a placebo.

This clone was seen only once. The V and J genes are TRBV5-4 and TRBJ2-6, with unresolved D. Germline-derived CDR1 and CDR2 are SGHNT and YYREEE (reference sequence). V was pared by 4 bases and J by 0 bases, with 11 bases between. The CDR3 contains 16 residues. The CDR3 coding sequence is TGTGCCAGCAGCCCGGGCCAAAGCTCTGGGGCCAACGTCCTGACTTTC. Translating gives CASSPGQSSGANVLTF.

The chain joins TRBV28 to TRBJ1-2; 7 bases align to TRBD1. With V trimmed by 6 bases and J by 4 bases, 2 bases remained unmatched. The CDR3 has 12 amino acids. CDR1 MDHEN and CDR2 SYDVKM come from the germline V gene. The CDR3 DNA sequence: TGTGCCAGCAGCTCAGGGGGCTATGGCTACACCTTC. It translates to CASSSGGYGYTF.

The chain couples TRBV14 to TRBJ1-2; 7 nucleotides line up with TRBD1. The germline V gene has CDR1 SGHDN and CDR2 FVKESK. The V gene end was trimmed by 3 bases and the J gene end by 5 bases; junction bases not matched to a gene: 9. The CDR3 spans 15 residues. The DNA of the CDR3 is TGTGCCAGCAGCCAGGGACAGTTGGCTTTGTATGGCTACACCTTC. Protein product: CASSQGQLALYGYTF.

The CDR3, as DNA: TGTGCCAGCAGCCCTCACCGGGAGGGAGGTCATGAGCAGTTCTTC. This sequence encodes CASSPHREGGHEQFF. The rearrangement joins TRBV9 to TRBJ2-1; TRBD2 matches 8 bases. V gave up 4 bases and J gave up 8 bases; unmatched junction bases: 11. CDR3 length: 15 amino acids. Looked up from germline, CDR1 is SGDLS and CDR2 is YYNGEE. Full variable domain (remainder filled in from reference TRBV9 and TRBJ2-1): DSGVTQTPKHLITATGQRVTLRCSPRSGDLSVYWYQQSLDQGLQFLIQYYNGEERAKGNILERFSAQQFPDLHSELNLSSLELGDSALYFCASSPHREGGHEQFFGPGTRLTVL.

The chain employs TRBV19 and TRBJ1-5, with 7 bases aligning to TRBD1. Unmatched junction bases numbered 10, after V lost 5 bases and J lost 6 bases. This CDR3 has 15 residues. CDR1 is LNHDA, CDR2 SQIVND, per germline (reference sequence). CDR3 nucleotides: TGTGCCAGTAGTCGGACAGGAGCGGGGGCTCAGCCCCAGCATTTT. This codes for CASSRTGAGAQPQHF.

This chain connects TRBV20-1 to TRBJ2-1; no reliable D call. V was trimmed by 4 bases and J by 2 bases, leaving 0 bases between them. Germline lookup yields CDR1 DFQATT and CDR2 SNEGSKA (reference sequence). This CDR3 has 10 residues. The CDR3 reads CSATYNEQFF. The CDR3, as DNA: TGCAGTGCTACCTACAATGAGCAGTTCTTC.

The chain carries TRBV29-1 and TRBJ2-2; unclear D gene. V was cut by 3 bases and J by 8 bases, with 13 bases left in between. This CDR3 has 13 amino acids. CDR1 and CDR2 (germline): SQVTM, ANQGSEA. CDR3 nucleotide sequence: TGCAGCGTTGAGCGGCAGCCTCCGGGGGAGCTGTTTTTT. Amino acids: CSVERQPPGELFF.

The chain is built from TRBV5-1 and TRBJ1-4; 9 bases align to TRBD1. The CDR3 runs to 14 residues. Germline V gives CDR1 SGHRS, CDR2 YFSETQ. With 3 bases clipped from V and 8 bases from J, the junction kept 5 bases outside the gene matches. The CDR3 DNA reads TGCGCCAGCAGCTCCAACAGGGGGCGGGAAAAACTGTTTTTT. This sequence encodes CASSSNRGREKLFF.

V and J are TRBV7-8 and TRBJ2-1; the match to TRBD2 covers 8 bases. The CDR3 is 12 residues long. J lost 10 bases, V lost 1 base, and 0 bases had no gene match. Germline-derived CDR1 and CDR2 are SGHVS and FQNEAQ. The CDR3 region is CASSLGLAEQFF. The CDR3 DNA reads as TGTGCCAGCAGCTTAGGACTAGCGGAGCAGTTCTTC. The whole variable domain, filled in from reference TRBV7-8 and TRBJ2-1, reads GAGVSQSPRYKVAKRGQDVALRCDPISGHVSLFWYQQALGQGPEFLTYFQNEAQLDKSGLPSDRFFAERPEGSVSTLKIQRTQQEDSAVYLCASSLGLAEQFFGPGTRLTVL.

This sequence joins TRBV9 and TRBJ1-2; 7 bases are shared with TRBD1. The CDR3 runs 15 residues. J gave up 7 bases and V 0 bases, and 9 bases lay outside the gene matches. CDR1 and CDR2 from the germline V gene are SGDLS and YYNGEE. CDR3 bases: TGTGCCAGCAGCGTAGCAGGGGGTCGGAACGGTGGCTACACCTTC. Residues: CASSVAGGRNGGYTF.

The CDR3: CASSAFRQGARYGYTF. The DNA for the CDR3 is TGTGCCAGCAGTGCCTTCCGACAGGGGGCGAGATATGGCTACACCTTC. This chain connects TRBV6-1 to TRBJ1-2; 10 bases are shared with TRBD1. Germline V gives CDR1 MNHNS, CDR2 SASEGT. The J segment lost 5 bases and the V segment lost 4 bases, leaving 10 bases of the junction unmatched. There are 16 residues in the CDR3.

This clone was recorded only once. This chain connects TRBV7-2 to TRBJ2-5; D ambiguous. Germline lookup yields CDR1 SGHTA and CDR2 FQGNSA. V was shortened by 5 bases and J by 4 bases, with 17 bases between the two germline ends. The CDR3 contains 15 residues. Written as DNA, the CDR3 is TGTGCCAGCAGCCCACGACTTACCCTGGGAGAGACCCAGTACTTC. Its translation is CASSPRLTLGETQYF. The entire variable domain, with the rest obtained from reference TRBV7-2 and TRBJ2-5, is as follows: GAGVSQSPSNKVTEKGKDVELRCDPISGHTALYWYRQSLGQGLEFLIYFQGNSAPDKSGLPSDRFSAERTGGSVSTLTIQRTQQEDSAVYLCASSPRLTLGETQYFGPGTRLLVL.

This clone has just one count. The chain links TRBV28 to TRBJ1-2, with 11 bases aligning to TRBD1. The CDR3 contains 16 residues. CDR1 and CDR2 from the germline V gene are MDHEN and SYDVKM. V trimming: 0 bases; J trimming: 8 bases; junction bases outside the gene matches: 8. The CDR3 nucleotides read TGTGCCAGCAGTTTATGGCTTTCGGGACAGGGGGTAGGCTACACCTTC. This codes for CASSLWLSGQGVGYTF.

This rearrangement joins TRBV7-2 to TRBJ2-3, with D perhaps TRBD2 (5 bases). V was shortened by 4 bases and J by 8 bases, with 13 bases between the two germline ends. Germline V CDR1 and CDR2: SGHTA, FQGNSA. CDR3 size: 13 residues. The DNA for the CDR3 is TGTGCCAGCAGCTCCGCCGGACTTGGTACGCAGTATTTT. It encodes CASSSAGLGTQYF.

The CDR3 bases are TGCGCCAGCAGCTTGGTAGTCGGGGAGCCCCAGCATTTT. It encodes CASSLVVGEPQHF. The chain joins TRBV5-1 to TRBJ1-5; D is ambiguous. The germline gives CDR1 SGHRS, CDR2 YFSETQ. The CDR3 runs 13 residues. V was trimmed by 0 bases and J by 8 bases, leaving 9 bases between them.

In its sample, this clone was seen a few times. The chain links TRBV10-3 to TRBJ2-1, with 12 bases fitting TRBD2. The germline V gene has CDR1 ENHRY and CDR2 SYGVKD. CDR3 length equals 14 residues. Trimming at V came to 4 bases and at J to 5 bases, leaving 0 bases not matched to a gene. The CDR3 loop is CAISASGGDNEQFF. The CDR3 coding sequence is TGTGCCATCAGTGCTAGCGGGGGGGACAATGAGCAGTTCTTC.

This clone was counted between two and nine times. This chain links TRBV2 with TRBJ1-6, with D unclear. Deletions cut 6 bases from V and 8 bases from J, with 11 bases between. CDR1 is SNHLY, CDR2 FYNNEI, per germline. The CDR3 is 13 residues long. The CDR3 sequence is CASRAQSDSPLHF. In nucleotides, the CDR3 is TGTGCCAGCAGGGCTCAGTCCGATTCACCCCTCCACTTT.

V and J are TRBV13 and TRBJ2-7, with 7 bases matching TRBD1. The CDR3 has 16 amino acids. Losses at the gene ends were 5 bases for V and 5 bases for J; bases not matched to a gene: 15. CDR1 and CDR2 (germline): PRHDT, FYEKMQ (reference sequence). Here the CDR3 DNA reads TGTGCCAGCAGCGTACGCCGGGTGGACAGGACCCACGAGCAGTACTTC. Translation: CASSVRRVDRTHEQYF.

The chain links TRBV29-1 to TRBJ1-2; no reliable D call. V was pared by 4 bases and J by 6 bases, with 9 bases between. Germline V gives CDR1 SQVTM, CDR2 ANQGSEA. The CDR3 runs to 11 residues. The CDR3 region has the DNA TGCAGCGTTGCGGACGCCAATGGCTACACCTTC. Translated: CSVADANGYTF.

In DNA, the CDR3 is TGTGCCAGCATCAGGGGAAAGGGGAGTGAGCAGTTCTTC. The encoded protein is CASIRGKGSEQFF. This sequence joins TRBV6-5 and TRBJ2-1; weak D call: TRBD1 (6 bases). Germline-derived CDR1 and CDR2 are MNHEY and SVGAGI. V gave up 7 bases and J gave up 9 bases, with 16 bases separating them. CDR3 length equals 13 residues.

J is TRBJ2-1 and V is TRBV11-3; a possible D gene is TRBD2 (5 bases). Trimming stripped 6 bases from V and 0 bases from J, with 15 bases between. From germline, CDR1 is SGHNT and CDR2 YENEEA. The CDR3 consists of 16 residues. The CDR3 DNA reads as TGTGCCAGCAGGCCAGCGGCAGCGAGCTCCTACAATGAGCAGTTCTTC. This codes for CASRPAAASSYNEQFF.

The chain has TRBV7-9 and TRBJ1-4; D is uncertain. Germline values: CDR1 SEHNR, CDR2 FQNEAQ (reference sequence). Trimming cost V 5 bases and J 3 bases, with 4 bases left between them. The CDR3 loop spans 12 amino acids. The DNA of the CDR3 is TGTGCCAGCAGCCGTCCTAATGAAAAACTGTTTTTT. Translation: CASSRPNEKLFF.

Remarks on this clone: This specimen includes other DNA sequences encoding the same CDR3. The chain employs TRBV4-3 and TRBJ1-2; 8 nucleotides align to TRBD1. Germline loops: CDR1 LGHNA, CDR2 YSLEER. The J segment lost 4 bases and the V segment lost 0 bases, leaving 1 base of the junction unmatched. This CDR3 contains 14 residues. Here the CDR3 reads CASSQDRGLYGYTF. The CDR3 DNA follows: TGCGCCAGCAGCCAAGACAGGGGGCTCTATGGCTACACCTTC.

This sequence joins TRBV5-4 and TRBJ1-1, with 7 positions matching TRBD1. Germline CDR1 SGHNT, CDR2 YYREEE (reference sequence). The V gene end was trimmed by 6 bases and the J gene end by 2 bases; junction bases not matched to a gene: 4. CDR3 size: 13 residues. CDR3 DNA sequence: TGTGCCAGCATGGGACAGAGCAACACTGAAGCTTTCTTT. This codes for CASMGQSNTEAFF.

This clone was observed a handful of times. This chain uses TRBV11-3 with TRBJ2-1; 8 nucleotides line up with TRBD2. This CDR3 comprises 15 residues. The junction had 4 bases not matched to a gene; V was cut back by 2 bases and J by 4 bases. Germline V lookup: CDR1 SGHNT, CDR2 YENEEA. The CDR3 nucleotides read TGTGCCAGCAGCTTATGGCGGGAGGAGTACAATGAGCAGTTCTTC. Translation: CASSLWREEYNEQFF.

The chain combines TRBV6-4 with TRBJ2-2; a possible D gene is TRBD1 (5 bases). The ends were cut back, 3 bases at V and 1 base at J, with 6 bases in the middle. The CDR3 covers 14 residues. Germline V CDR1 and CDR2: MRHNA, SNTAGT. CDR3 region: CASSEGQNTGELFF. The CDR3 nucleotides are TGTGCCAGCAGTGAAGGACAGAACACCGGGGAGCTGTTTTTT.

J is TRBJ1-1 and V is TRBV7-9; maybe TRBD1 (5 bases). Per the germline V gene, CDR1 is SEHNR and CDR2 is FQNEAQ (reference sequence). V was pared by 7 bases and J by 4 bases, with 16 bases between. The CDR3 spans 14 residues. The CDR3 sequence is CASTSLGGITEAFF. CDR3 bases: TGTGCCAGCACCTCCCTGGGGGGAATCACTGAAGCTTTCTTT. The full variable domain, rest sourced from reference TRBV7-9 and TRBJ1-1, is DTGVSQNPRHKITKRGQNVTFRCDPISEHNRLYWYRQTLGQGPEFLTYFQNEAQLEKSRLLSDRFSAERPKGSFSTLEIQRTEQGDSAMYLCASTSLGGITEAFFGQGTRLTVV.